Listed below are T cell receptor beta chains from one sample, sequenced in a study of identifying expanded T cells in peripheral blood. Profiled with immunoSEQ multiplex PCR; TCRdb holds only in-frame clones, not every one. The sample carries 120,000 or so clones, around 84% recorded once. The sample taken for sequencing was blood. The receptor set was obtained from a person aged 18-70 years in good health. Both conserved end residues are part of each CDR3. D genes are given only for firm matches. Size tells how often a clone was seen (once, few, many) or the class of an expanded clone, and some rows leave it out.

>TRBJ1-2|NA|TRBV6-1|TRBD1
CASSQRTGASGYTF
TGTGCCAGCAGTCAACGGACAGGGGCTTCGGGCTACACCTTC
>TRBJ2-7|few|TRBV11-2|NA
CASSLGSQGGYF
TGTGCCAGCAGCTTAGGATCTCAGGGAGGGTACTTC
>TRBJ2-7|NA|TRBV4-1|NA
CASSQGAGEAYEQYF
TGCGCCAGCAGCCAAGGGGCAGGGGAAGCCTACGAGCAGTACTTC
>TRBJ2-2|NA|TRBV7-8|NA
CASSIQNTGELFF
TGTGCCAGCAGTATCCAGAACACCGGGGAGCTGTTTTTT
>TRBJ1-2|few|TRBV6-5|NA
CASSPRAHGYTF
TGTGCCAGCAGTCCCCGGGCGCACGGCTACACCTTC
>TRBJ2-1|NA|TRBV12-5|NA
CASGRLIEEQFF
TGTGCTAGTGGCCGCCTGATTGAGGAGCAGTTCTTC
>TRBJ2-2|NA|TRBV11-3|NA
CASSIPQGGGHQAGELFF
TGTGCCAGCAGCATCCCCCAAGGGGGGGGACATCAAGCCGGGGAGCTGTTTTTT
>TRBJ1-2|NA|TRBV5-4|TRBD1
CASSLGTGPFNYGYTF
TGTGCCAGCAGCTTGGGGACAGGACCCTTTAACTATGGCTACACCTTC
>TRBJ1-2|NA|TRBV18|TRBD1
CASSFQYATGSDNYGYTF
TGTGCCAGCTCATTCCAATACGCGACAGGGTCGGATAACTATGGCTACACCTTC
>TRBJ1-5|NA|TRBV19|NA
CASSLYSYNQPQHF
TGTGCCAGTAGTCTTTACTCCTACAATCAGCCCCAGCATTTT
>TRBJ1-1|NA|TRBV5-6|TRBD1
CASSLNRGDTEAFF
TGTGCCAGCAGCTTGAACAGGGGGGACACTGAAGCTTTCTTT
>TRBJ2-1|NA|TRBV5-8|NA
CASSLVGTSSSAHEQFF
TGTGCCAGCAGCTTGGTCGGTACCAGCTCCTCGGCGCATGAGCAGTTCTTC
>TRBJ1-2|NA|TRBV7-6|TRBD1
CASSLVPGGYGYTF
TGTGCCAGCAGCTTAGTTCCAGGGGGCTATGGCTACACCTTC
>TRBJ2-6|NA|TRBV4-3|TRBD1
CASSQDMGRGLSGANVLTF
TGCGCCAGCAGCCAAGATATGGGCAGGGGGCTCTCTGGGGCCAACGTCCTGACTTTC
>TRBJ1-1|NA|TRBV29-1|NA
CSVGDRMNTEAFF
TGCAGCGTTGGAGACAGAATGAACACTGAAGCTTTCTTT
>TRBJ2-6|NA|TRBV5-8|NA
CASSLAGSGANVLTF
TGTGCCAGCAGCTTGGCCGGGTCTGGGGCCAACGTCCTGACTTTC
>TRBJ2-7|NA|TRBV30|NA
CAWRRRLGTSQKSSYEQYF
TGTGCCTGGAGGAGGCGCCTCGGGACATCACAGAAAAGCTCCTACGAGCAGTACTTC
>TRBJ2-2|once|TRBV6-1|NA
CASRSRTENTGELFF
TGTGCCAGCAGATCCAGGACGGAGAACACCGGGGAGCTGTTTTTT
>TRBJ1-3|NA|TRBV5-1|NA
CASSRGQYSGNTIYF
TGCGCCAGCAGCCGGGGGCAGTATTCTGGAAACACCATATATTTT
>TRBJ2-1|NA|TRBV21-1|NA
CASSASGPRKFYNEQFF
TGTGCCAGCAGCGCGTCGGGGCCCAGAAAATTCTACAATGAGCAGTTCTTC
>TRBJ1-4|NA|TRBV6-5|TRBD1
CASSGQEYEKLFF
TGTGCCAGCAGTGGACAGGAATATGAAAAACTGTTTTTT
>TRBJ1-1|NA|TRBV4-3|NA
CASSQESYGTEAFF
TGCGCCAGCAGCCAAGAGAGCTATGGGACTGAAGCTTTCTTT
>TRBJ1-1|NA|TRBV7-6|TRBD1
CASSPRATTRHWTGENTEAFF
TGTGCCAGCAGCCCACGTGCAACCACAAGACACTGGACAGGGGAGAACACTGAAGCTTTCTTT
>TRBJ1-2|NA|TRBV7-9|NA
CASSPVAGGYGYTF
TGTGCCAGCAGCCCCGTCGCCGGAGGCTATGGCTACACCTTC
>TRBJ2-2|NA|TRBV4-3|NA
CASSRGGTVNTGELFF
TGCGCCAGCAGCCGAGGGGGGACCGTGAACACCGGGGAGCTGTTTTTT
>TRBJ1-1|once|TRBV20-1|NA
CSARLTTEAFF
TGCAGTGCTAGGCTTACAACTGAAGCTTTCTTT
>TRBJ1-1|once|TRBV7-8|NA
CASSSTGQTATEAFF
TGTGCCAGCAGCTCAACCGGACAGACAGCCACTGAAGCTTTCTTT
>TRBJ1-1|NA|TRBV10-3|TRBD1
CAISGEDRLNTEAFF
TGTGCCATCAGTGGGGAGGACAGGCTGAACACTGAAGCTTTCTTT
>TRBJ1-4|NA|TRBV2|NA
CASKEGHGNEKLFF
TGTGCCAGCAAGGAGGGGCATGGTAATGAAAAACTGTTTTTT
>TRBJ2-2|once|TRBV29-1|NA
CSVRGVRTNTGELFF
TGCAGCGTTAGAGGAGTCAGAACGAACACCGGGGAGCTGTTTTTT
>TRBJ2-5|NA|TRBV5-6|NA
CASSWPRGYQETQYF
TGTGCCAGCAGCTGGCCCCGGGGTTATCAAGAGACCCAGTACTTC
>TRBJ1-1|few|TRBV14|NA
CASSQGWSSTEAFF
TGTGCCAGCAGCCAAGGGTGGAGTAGTACTGAAGCTTTCTTT
>TRBJ1-2|NA|TRBV6-6|NA
CASSYSSGGVNYGYTF
TGTGCCAGCAGTTACTCATCGGGGGGAGTTAACTATGGCTACACCTTC
>TRBJ1-2|NA|TRBV30|NA
CAWSPSGETAYTF
TGTGCCTGGAGTCCGTCAGGGGAAACTGCCTACACCTTC
>TRBJ1-2|NA|TRBV14|NA
CASSPKLTPGTVYGYTF
TGTGCCAGCAGCCCGAAACTCACGCCGGGGACGGTCTATGGCTACACCTTC
>TRBJ2-2|NA|TRBV30|TRBD1
CAWGTGNTGELFF
TGTGCCTGGGGGACAGGGAACACCGGGGAGCTGTTTTTT
>TRBJ1-2|once|TRBV7-2|NA
CASSLATTNYGYTF
TGTGCCAGCAGCTTAGCAACGACTAACTATGGCTACACCTTC
>TRBJ2-3|NA|TRBV11-3|TRBD2
CASSSGLAGPSTDTQYF
TGTGCCAGCAGCTCGGGACTAGCGGGGCCTAGCACAGATACGCAGTATTTT
>TRBJ2-7|NA|TRBV4-3|NA
CASSPGQSYEQYF
TGCGCCAGCAGCCCAGGACAGTCCTACGAGCAGTACTTC
>TRBJ2-2|NA|TRBV27|NA
CASSLGHPTGELFF
TGTGCCAGCAGTTTGGGGCACCCCACCGGGGAGCTGTTTTTT
>TRBJ1-1|NA|TRBV5-1|TRBD1
CASSQDRGEAFF
TGCGCCAGCAGTCAGGACAGGGGTGAAGCTTTCTTT
>TRBJ1-1|NA|TRBV10-2|NA
CASSESRARNTEAFF
TGCGCCAGCAGTGAGTCGAGGGCCAGGAACACTGAAGCTTTCTTT